These 31 T cell receptor beta chains were sequenced from one sample in a study of blood T cell repertoires in COVID-19. The protocol was immunoSEQ multiplex PCR, while the TCRdb copy is restricted to in-frame clones and leaves out a portion. The sample contains about 24,000 clones, around 86% of which appear only once. Sequencing input: peripheral blood. The receptors here all came from a human donor with active COVID-19. The donor label of this sample is uncertain.

The rearrangement uses TRBV18 and TRBJ2-1; 14 bases match TRBD2. The CDR3 sequence is 15 residues long. Germline assignment: CDR1 KGHSH and CDR2 LQKENI. V gave up 4 bases and J gave up 6 bases; unmatched junction bases: 2. The CDR3, as DNA: TGTGCCAGCTCACAGACTAGCGGGGGGGCCAATGAGCAGTTCTTC. Protein: CASSQTSGGANEQFF.

The chain is built from TRBV6-4 and TRBJ2-1; weak D call: TRBD2 (6 bases). The CDR3 spans 15 residues. Per the germline V gene, CDR1 is MRHNA and CDR2 is SNTAGT. V gave up 2 bases and J gave up 3 bases, with 11 bases separating them. CDR3 in DNA: TGTGCCAGCAGTGACCGGGTAGCGGACTACAATGAGCAGTTCTTC. Its protein product is CASSDRVADYNEQFF.

The CDR3 sequence is CASSQVRGRRGNTIYF. The CDR3 DNA reads TGCGCCAGCAGCCAAGTGAGGGGGCGAAGGGGAAACACCATATATTTT. The chain combines TRBV4-1 with TRBJ1-3, with 7 bases fitting TRBD1. This CDR3 is 16 amino acids long. The germline gives CDR1 MGHRA, CDR2 YSYEKL. The V segment lost 1 base and the J segment 4 bases; nucleotides outside the gene matches: 7.

This chain uses TRBV2 with TRBJ2-7, with D possibly being TRBD1 (6 bases). Germline CDR1 SNHLY, CDR2 FYNNEI. The CDR3 extends over 14 amino acids. Trimming cost V 4 bases and J 1 base, with 11 bases left between them. The CDR3 region is CASSGAQGSYEQYF. The CDR3 DNA reads as TGTGCCAGCAGTGGGGCCCAGGGGTCCTACGAGCAGTACTTC.

This clone is medium-sized (0.01 to 0.1%) within its sample. V usage is TRBV29-1 and J usage is TRBJ1-5, with no clear D. CDR1 and CDR2 from the germline V gene are SQVTM and ANQGSEA. The CDR3 loop spans 13 amino acids. The germline V and J ends were trimmed by 5 bases and 3 bases, with 11 bases remaining between them. Here the CDR3 reads CSVKRDTNQPQHF. The DNA for the CDR3 is TGCAGCGTTAAGAGGGATACCAATCAGCCCCAGCATTTT.

This chain links TRBV27 with TRBJ2-1, with D perhaps TRBD2 (6 bases). The germline gives CDR1 MNHEY, CDR2 SMNVEV (reference sequence). The V and J ends lost 10 bases and 9 bases respectively, with 25 bases between them. The CDR3 contains 15 residues. CDR3 amino acids: CATSDWGVIWGEQFF. The CDR3 bases are TGTGCCACCTCGGACTGGGGGGTAATATGGGGTGAGCAGTTCTTC.

This clone was seen only a few times. The chain combines TRBV7-9 with TRBJ2-7; 8 nucleotides match TRBD1. The CDR3 spans 15 residues. Per germline, CDR1 SEHNR and CDR2 FQNEAQ (reference sequence). J lost 3 bases, V lost 2 bases, and 6 bases had no gene match. CDR3 in amino acids: CASSLFGTGGYEQYF. DNA of the CDR3: TGTGCCAGCAGCTTATTTGGGACAGGAGGCTACGAGCAGTACTTC.

The chain carries TRBV6-5 and TRBJ1-4; D is possibly TRBD1 (6 bases). V was trimmed by 2 bases and J by 9 bases, leaving 13 bases between them. The CDR3 extends over 14 amino acids. Germline V gene sequence: CDR1 MNHEY, CDR2 SVGAGI. CDR3 sequence (DNA): TGTGCCAGCAGTTACGAACAGGGTGCGAAAAAACTGTTTTTT. It codes for CASSYEQGAKKLFF.

This clone has a single count. The chain has TRBV10-3 and TRBJ2-4, with 7 bases lining up with TRBD1. J gave up 0 bases and V 3 bases, and 5 bases lay outside the gene matches. The CDR3 spans 16 residues. The germline V gene encodes CDR1 ENHRY and CDR2 SYGVKD. The DNA of the CDR3 is TGTGCCATCAGTGAAACGGGACAGATAGCCAAAAACATTCAGTACTTC. It codes for CAISETGQIAKNIQYF.

About this clone: The junction departs from germline at one end; a sequencing error may be responsible. The chain joins TRBV7-7 to TRBJ2-1; D not resolved. Per the germline V gene, CDR1 is SSHAT and CDR2 is FNYEAQ (reference sequence). There are 14 residues in the CDR3. CDR3 region: CASSLDSLVGEQFF. The CDR3 DNA sequence: TGTGCTAGCAGCTTAGACTCACTGGTGGGCGAGCAGTTCTTC.

The rearrangement uses TRBV27 and TRBJ2-1; 11 bases are shared with TRBD2. CDR1 and CDR2 from the germline V gene are MNHEY and SMNVEV (reference sequence). This CDR3 comprises 15 residues. The junction had 4 bases not matched to a gene; V was cut back by 7 bases and J by 2 bases. The CDR3 spells CASNIAGGTYNEQFF. CDR3 nucleotides: TGTGCCAGCAATATAGCGGGAGGGACCTACAATGAGCAGTTCTTC.

This clone is labeled as medium-sized. The rearrangement uses TRBV30 and TRBJ1-5; D remains unclear. This CDR3 has 14 residues. V was cut by 1 base and J by 1 base, with 8 bases left in between. From germline, CDR1 is GTSNPN and CDR2 SVGIG (reference sequence). The chain's CDR3 is CAWSGSASNQPQHF. DNA of the CDR3: TGTGCCTGGAGTGGTAGCGCCAGCAATCAGCCCCAGCATTTT.

The chain joins TRBV5-1 to TRBJ2-1, with D unresolved. Trimming took off 0 bases at V and 4 bases at J, with 11 bases between the two ends. The CDR3 is 15 amino acids. CDR1 and CDR2 from the germline V gene are SGHRS and YFSETQ. CDR3 DNA: TGCGCCAGCAGCTTGGTAGTCATGAGATACAATGAGCAGTTCTTC. It is translated as CASSLVVMRYNEQFF.

V gene TRBV6-5 combines with J gene TRBJ1-4, with 7 bases matching TRBD1. The CDR3 is 15 residues long. V was clipped by 5 bases and J by 5 bases; unmatched bases: 8. Germline CDR1 reads MNHEY; CDR2 reads SVGAGI. The CDR3 DNA sequence: TGTGCCAGCAGTACAACCGGGACAGTAAATGAAAAACTGTTTTTT. Translated: CASSTTGTVNEKLFF.

Turning to this clone: A junction boundary mismatches the germline segment, possibly from a read error. The chain joins TRBV4-2 to TRBJ1-2, with D perhaps matching TRBD1 (6 bases). Germline CDR1 is LGHNA and CDR2 is YNFKEQ. The CDR3 contains 12 residues. The CDR3 region is CASSQEQDSSFF. The DNA for the CDR3 is TGTGCCAGCAGCCAAGAACAGGACAGTTCTTTCTTC.

The V gene is TRBV7-3, the J gene TRBJ2-1; TRBD1 is a possible D gene (6 bases). Trimming removed 2 bases from V and 7 bases from J, with 9 bases in between. This CDR3 region has 13 residues. Germline-derived CDR1 and CDR2 are SGHTA and FQGTGA. CDR3 DNA: TGTGCCAGCAGCTTAGGGACAACTAATGAGCAGTTCTTC. Encoded protein: CASSLGTTNEQFF.

The chain recombines TRBV5-1 with TRBJ2-7; D is ambiguous. The CDR3 sequence is 13 residues long. The germline V gene has CDR1 SGHRS and CDR2 YFSETQ. V lost 5 bases to trimming and J lost 1 base, with 10 bases between them. Written as DNA, the CDR3 is TGCGCCAGCAGGCAGGCGTCTTCCTACGAGCAGTACTTC. It encodes CASRQASSYEQYF.

The chain employs TRBV5-5 and TRBJ2-2; TRBD1 agrees at 7 bases. The CDR3 spans 13 residues. The V and J ends lost 4 bases and 6 bases, in that order; junction bases with no gene match: 3. CDR1 and CDR2 (germline): SGHKS, YYEKEE (reference sequence). CDR3 coding DNA: TGTGCCAGCAGCCTCGGGACAGCCGGGGAGCTGTTTTTT. Translation gives CASSLGTAGELFF.

The V and J genes are TRBV14 and TRBJ2-1; weak D call: TRBD2 (5 bases). The germline gives CDR1 SGHDN, CDR2 FVKESK. V was clipped by 0 bases and J by 8 bases, with 8 bases between them. The CDR3 spans 13 residues. CDR3 DNA sequence: TGTGCCAGCAGCCAAGACGGGCGGGATGAGCAGTTCTTC. Its translation: CASSQDGRDEQFF.

Written as DNA, the CDR3 is TGCAGTGCTAGTCAGGGCTCCACTAATGAAAAACTGTTTTTT. Its translation is CSASQGSTNEKLFF. The rearrangement joins TRBV20-1 to TRBJ1-4; TRBD1 is a possible D gene (5 bases). V gave up 3 bases and J gave up 2 bases, with 10 bases separating them. The CDR3 has 14 amino acids. Germline values: CDR1 DFQATT, CDR2 SNEGSKA (reference sequence).

This CDR3 reads CSAWGQALNTGELFF. CDR3 nucleotide sequence: TGCAGCGCCTGGGGCCAGGCATTGAACACCGGGGAGCTGTTTTTT. This chain joins TRBV29-1 and TRBJ2-2, with D possibly TRBD1 on 5 matching bases. Germline loops: CDR1 SQVTM, CDR2 ANQGSEA. CDR3 size: 15 residues. The V end lost 7 bases, the J end lost 1 base, and 16 bases lay between the germline ends.

The rearrangement joins TRBV21-1 to TRBJ1-6. TRBV21-1 is marked as a pseudogene. The CDR3 has 20 amino acids. CDR3 in amino acids: CASSENLNWGGRGSGSPLHF. The DNA for the CDR3 is TGTGCCAGCAGCGAGAATTTAAATTGGGGGGGCCGGGGCTCGGGTTCACCCCTCCACTTT.

About this clone: Its ends do not fully match the called genes, so a read error is possible. The chain joins TRBV9 to TRBJ2-7; D gene ambiguous. Germline values: CDR1 SGDLS, CDR2 YYNGEE. The CDR3 covers 8 residues. The CDR3 coding sequence is TGTGCCAGCAGCGCCCACTTGTTC. This codes for CASSAHLF.

The genes are TRBV5-5 and TRBJ2-1; 9 bases agree with TRBD1. Germline lookup yields CDR1 SGHKS and CDR2 YYEKEE (reference sequence). The CDR3 extends over 14 amino acids. J was trimmed by 6 bases and V by 0 bases; bases with no gene match: 1. DNA for the CDR3: TGTGCCAGCAGCTTGGGGACAGGGGTCAATGAGCAGTTCTTC. Amino acids: CASSLGTGVNEQFF.

The chain combines TRBV5-1 with TRBJ2-5; TRBD1 matches 8 bases. Germline V gene data show CDR1 as SGHRS and CDR2 as YFSETQ. V lost 4 bases and J lost 0; bases outside the gene matches: 8. CDR3 length: 16 amino acids. CDR3 in amino acids: CASSRGTGTYQETQYF. In DNA form, the CDR3 reads TGCGCCAGCAGCCGGGGGACAGGTACATACCAAGAGACCCAGTACTTC.

This rearrangement joins TRBV3-1 (or the pseudogene TRBV3-2) to TRBJ2-1; D might be TRBD2 (7 bases). V lost 0 bases, J lost 8 bases, and 11 bases lay in between. The CDR3 runs 14 residues. The germline CDR1 and CDR2 sequences are LGHDT and YNNKEL (reference sequence). The CDR3 loop reads CASSQEGEGDEQFF. The CDR3 region has the DNA TGTGCCAGCAGCCAAGAGGGGGAGGGGGATGAGCAGTTCTTC.

The chain has TRBV12-3 or TRBV12-4 and TRBJ2-1; 13 nucleotides agree with TRBD2. Trimming at V came to 7 bases and at J to 10 bases, leaving 4 bases not matched to a gene. The CDR3 length is 13 residues. CDR3 sequence: CASTRTSGREQFF. In DNA form, the CDR3 reads TGTGCCAGCACTAGGACTAGCGGGAGAGAGCAGTTCTTC.

The chain uses TRBV9 and TRBJ2-7; 8 nucleotides align to TRBD1. J was trimmed by 2 bases and V by 4 bases; bases with no gene match: 5. CDR1 is SGDLS, CDR2 YYNGEE, per germline. This CDR3 is built from 14 residues. CDR3 DNA sequence: TGTGCCAGCAGCACCGGGACAGGCCCCTACGAGCAGTACTTC. This translates into CASSTGTGPYEQYF.

This chain uses TRBV6-1 with TRBJ1-1; D not certain. Germline CDR1 is MNHNS and CDR2 is SASEGT. V was cut by 3 bases and J by 4 bases, with 6 bases left in between. There are 12 residues in the CDR3. The CDR3 DNA sequence: TGTGCCAGCAGTGAGGACTCCACTGAAGCTTTCTTT. Encoded protein: CASSEDSTEAFF.

This chain joins TRBV5-1 and TRBJ2-2, with D possibly matching TRBD2 (5 bases). V lost 0 bases and J 4 bases, leaving 10 bases between the germline ends. CDR1 is SGHRS, CDR2 YFSETQ, per germline. The CDR3 length is 15 residues. CDR3 residues: CASSLEDWSTGELFF. The CDR3 coding sequence is TGCGCCAGCAGCTTGGAGGACTGGAGCACCGGGGAGCTGTTTTTT. Drawing the rest from reference TRBV5-1 and TRBJ2-2, the complete variable domain is KAGVTQTPRYLIKTRGQQVTLSCSPISGHRSVSWYQQTPGQGLQFLFEYFSETQRNKGNFPGRFSGRQFSNSRSEMNVSTLELGDSALYLCASSLEDWSTGELFFGEGSRLTVL.

The V and J genes are TRBV3-1 (or the pseudogene TRBV3-2) and TRBJ2-1; tentative D call: TRBD1 (6 bases). The length of the CDR3 is 15 residues. With 4 bases removed from V and 8 bases from J, the gap between germline ends came to 18 bases. Per germline, CDR1 LGHDT and CDR2 YNNKEL (reference sequence). The CDR3 nucleotides are TGTGCCAGCAGCCCCGGTTACAGGGACGGCGATGAGCAGTTCTTC. Amino acid sequence: CASSPGYRDGDEQFF.